Shown below are 23 T cell receptor beta chains from a single sample sequenced in a study of tumor and adjacent non-tumor tissue in lung cancer. No cell sorting was done before RNA was extracted from the tissue. A modified ARM-PCR protocol with three rounds of nested PCR amplified TCRbeta. Using its own MiXCR run on the multiplex PCR reads, TCRdb lists one record per CDR3 protein. The repertoire includes 200,000 to 250,000 distinct CDR3 sequences, 71% of them detected once, and almost 25% sits in the top ten. The specimen was lung tumor tissue. Source of these receptors: a man in his 60s with non-small cell lung cancer.

The CDR3: CSVDGDGNTEAFF. The CDR3 DNA follows: TGCAGCGTTGACGGCGACGGGAACACTGAAGCTTTCTTT. This chain joins TRBV29-1 and TRBJ1-1, with D unresolved. The CDR3 consists of 13 residues. V lost 3 bases to trimming and J lost 1 base, with 9 bases between them. Per the germline V gene, CDR1 is SQVTM and CDR2 is ANQGSEA. Full variable domain (missing parts from reference TRBV29-1 and TRBJ1-1): SAVISQKPSRDICQRGTSLTIQCQVDSQVTMMFWYRQQPGQSLTLIATANQGSEATYESGFVIDKFPISRPNLTFSTLTVSNMSPEDSSIYLCSVDGDGNTEAFFGQGTRLTVV.

This clonotype was observed many times. J is TRBJ2-7 and V is TRBV12-3 or TRBV12-4; TRBD1 matches 9 bases. The V gene end was trimmed by 2 bases and the J gene end by 12 bases; junction bases not matched to a gene: 8. This CDR3 has 13 residues. Here the CDR3 reads CASSLSAGQGLYF. For the CDR3, the DNA is TGTGCCAGCAGTTTATCAGCGGGACAGGGCTTGTACTTC.

With respect to this clonotype: A much larger clonotype is one base distant, so this may be a read error. This rearrangement joins TRBV29-1 to TRBJ2-3, with D possibly matching TRBD1 (6 bases). The CDR3 is 13 amino acids. CDR1 SQVTM and CDR2 ANQGSEA come from the germline V gene. V lost 0 bases to trimming and J lost 6 bases, with 10 bases between them. The CDR3 nucleotides read TGCAGCGTTGAAGATGGAAGGGGGGATACGCAGTATTTT. Amino acids: CSVEDGRGDTQYF.

For this clonotype: A read error may account for a junction end that differs from germline. The chain recombines TRBV11-3 with TRBJ2-1, with TRBD2 identical over 9 bases. This CDR3 has 16 amino acids. Looked up from germline, CDR1 is SGHNT and CDR2 is YENEEA. Here the CDR3 DNA reads TGTGCCAGTAGCTTAATTGGGACTTGCGGGAGGGAGAAGCAGTTCTTC. Translation: CASSLIGTCGREKQFF.

This clonotype has a single count. A much more abundant neighbour one base away suggests this may be a read error. This chain links TRBV20-1 with TRBJ2-2; 9 positions match TRBD1. Germline V lookup: CDR1 DFQATT, CDR2 SNEGSKA (reference sequence). This CDR3 is 15 amino acids long. In DNA form, the CDR3 reads TGCAATGTTCGAAGTGGACAGGGGACGGCCGGGGAGCTGTTTTTT. Residues: CNVRSGQGTAGELFF.

This clonotype has just a few counts. The rearrangement joins TRBV6-2 or TRBV6-3 to TRBJ1-1; D may be TRBD1 (6 bases). CDR3 length: 13 amino acids. The V gene's germline CDR1 is MNHEY and CDR2 SVGEGT. Deletions cut 2 bases from V and 8 bases from J, with 12 bases between. The CDR3 is CASSYEMDREAFF. CDR3 sequence (DNA): TGTGCCAGCAGTTACGAGATGGACAGAGAAGCTTTCTTT.

Points on this clonotype: At one end, the junction sequence differs from germline, possibly due to a read error. V gene TRBV5-5 combines with J gene TRBJ2-2, with 16 positions matching TRBD2. CDR3 length: 17 residues. CDR1 SGHKS and CDR2 YYEKEE come from the germline V gene (reference sequence). CDR3 bases: TGTGCCAGCAGCTTCGGGACTAGCGGGAGGGCAGATGGGGATCTGTTTTTT. It encodes CASSFGTSGRADGDLFF.

This clonotype has a count of ten or more. The V call is TRBV5-4, the J call TRBJ2-6, with unresolved D. Germline lookup yields CDR1 SGHNT and CDR2 YYREEE (reference sequence). CDR3 length: 15 amino acids. V was cut by 9 bases and J by 1 base, with 14 bases left in between. The CDR3 DNA reads as TGTGCCACTTTATCCCAAGCTTCTGGGGCCAACGTCCTGACTTTC. It encodes CATLSQASGANVLTF. The variable domain in full, with the rest retrieved from reference TRBV5-4 and TRBJ2-6, is ETGVTQSPTHLIKTRGQQVTLRCSSQSGHNTVSWYQQALGQGPQFIFQYYREEENGRGNFPPRFSGLQFPNYSSELNVNALELDDSALYLCATLSQASGANVLTFGAGSRLTVL.

This clonotype was observed a single time. This CDR3 fails to terminate in the conserved phenylalanine or tryptophan, so it likely reflects a read error. The limits of the CDR3 on the DNA are not certain, so only TCRdb's listed CDR3 is given. This rearrangement joins TRBV12-3 or TRBV12-4 to TRBJ2-5; TRBD1 is the table's D call, not checked against the DNA. The CDR3 totals 13 residues, both ends included. CDR3 sequence reads: CASSLDPRGTEYY.

Details on this clonotype: A much larger clone lies one base from this, so it may be a read error. V and J are TRBV20-1 and TRBJ1-1, with a tentative D call TRBD1 (6 bases). Germline assignment: CDR1 DFQATT and CDR2 SNEGSKA (reference sequence). The CDR3 spans 13 residues. The CDR3 sequence: CNASPQGNTEAFF. DNA of the CDR3: TGCAATGCTAGCCCACAGGGAAACACTGAAGCTTTCTTT.

The table lists this clonotype with a count of one. A much larger clone sits a single nucleotide away, making a read error possible. The chain links TRBV20-1 to TRBJ2-7; 11 bases fit TRBD1. The CDR3 spans 17 residues. Per germline, CDR1 DFQATT and CDR2 SNEGSKA (reference sequence). V was pared by 0 bases and J by 2 bases, with 9 bases of the junction left unmatched. CDR3 loop: CSARDRTGGWSPYEQYF. The DNA for the CDR3 is TGCAGTGCTAGAGACCGGACAGGGGGCTGGTCCCCCTACGAGCAGTACTTC.

Of note for this clonotype: A single base separates this from a much larger clone, so it may be a read error. This chain uses TRBV4-2 with TRBJ2-7; the D gene could be TRBD1 or TRBD2 (6 bases each). The germline V gene has CDR1 LGHNA and CDR2 YNFKEQ. CDR3 length: 15 amino acids. The CDR3 spells CARSQEAQGRHEQYF. Written as DNA, the CDR3 is TGTGCCAGGAGCCAAGAAGCGCAGGGGAGGCACGAGCAGTACTTC.

Details on this clonotype: Since the CDR3 does not end with the conserved phenylalanine or tryptophan, this likely comes from a read error. The chain employs TRBV6-1 and TRBJ2-7; tentative D call: TRBD2 (6 bases). V lost 6 bases and J lost 3, with 24 bases in between. The CDR3 consists of 17 residues. The germline V gene encodes CDR1 MNHNS and CDR2 SASEGT. The CDR3 coding sequence is TGTGCCAGCAGCCAACCAAGGGCCCGACTAGGTGACTACGAGCAGTACTTA. It specifies CASSQPRARLGDYEQYL.

Of note for this clonotype: A read error is possible here, since a much larger clone lies one base away. The conserved phenylalanine or tryptophan is not found at the CDR3 terminus, so this likely reflects a read error. This rearrangement joins TRBV29-1 to TRBJ2-1; D tentatively reads TRBD1 or TRBD2 (5 bases each). Trimming took 7 bases from V and 10 from J, leaving 14 bases between them. Per germline, CDR1 SQVTM and CDR2 ANQGSEA. The CDR3 covers 11 residues. This chain's CDR3 is CSGVEGTEQFS. The DNA of the CDR3 is TGCAGCGGGGTAGAAGGGACCGAGCAGTTCTCC.

This clonotype came up once. Since the CDR3 does not end with the conserved phenylalanine or tryptophan, this likely comes from a read error. This chain uses TRBV11-1 with TRBJ2-1; the match to TRBD1 covers 7 bases. Germline V gives CDR1 SGHAT, CDR2 FQDESV (reference sequence). This CDR3 is 15 amino acids long. The CDR3: CPSSLGRGQGTIQFL. The CDR3 DNA reads as TGTCCCAGTAGCTTAGGAAGGGGGCAAGGAACTATTCAGTTCTTA.

This clonotype was seen ten or more times. The chain recombines TRBV6-1 with TRBJ2-7; TRBD1 agrees at 8 bases. From germline, CDR1 is MNHNS and CDR2 SASEGT. This CDR3 has 14 residues. J lost 6 bases, V lost 4 bases, and 8 bases had no gene match. CDR3 protein: CASSGRQGPSEQYF. The CDR3 coding sequence is TGTGCCAGCAGTGGACGACAGGGGCCCTCCGAGCAGTACTTC.

This clonotype was recorded at least ten times. The genes are TRBV6-2 or TRBV6-3 and TRBJ2-3; 9 bases are a match to TRBD2. The CDR3 spans 21 residues. After removal of 2 bases from V and 2 bases from J, the junction contained 20 bases not matched to a gene. The V gene's germline CDR1 is MNHEY and CDR2 SVGEGT. CDR3 DNA: TGTGCCAGCAGTTACCCAGGCCCGCTAGCGGGATCTGCGTTGTCCACAGATACGCAGTATTTT. The encoded protein is CASSYPGPLAGSALSTDTQYF.

A note on this clonotype: A clone one base away is much larger, so this may be a read error. CDR3: CASSFGTGCAYEQYF. The CDR3 DNA follows: TGTGCCAGCAGCTTCGGGACAGGGTGCGCCTACGAGCAGTACTTC. The rearrangement uses TRBV5-4 and TRBJ2-7, with 9 positions matching TRBD1. V lost 2 bases to trimming and J lost 2 bases; unmatched junction nucleotides: 5. The CDR3 has 15 residues. Germline CDR1 reads SGHNT; CDR2 reads YYREEE (reference sequence).

This sequence joins TRBV19 and TRBJ1-1; D is unresolved. Germline CDR1 reads LNHDA; CDR2 reads SQIVND (reference sequence). The CDR3 totals 13 residues. With 10 bases removed from V and 3 bases from J, the gap between germline ends came to 15 bases. The CDR3 reads CATKPGRDTEAFF. The CDR3 bases are TGTGCCACCAAACCAGGTCGGGACACTGAAGCTTTCTTT. Full variable domain (rest looked up from reference TRBV19 and TRBJ1-1): DGGITQSPKYLFRKEGQNVTLSCEQNLNHDAMYWYRQDPGQGLRLIYYSQIVNDFQKGDIAEGYSVSREKKESFPLTVTSAQKNPTAFYLCATKPGRDTEAFFGQGTRLTVV.

This clonotype appeared a single time. The genes are TRBV24-1 and TRBJ1-5; D gene unclear. Germline loops: CDR1 KGHDR, CDR2 SFDVKD. Trimming left V 4 bases short and J 0 bases short, with 15 bases between. This CDR3 contains 17 residues. The CDR3, as DNA: TGTGCCACCAGTGACACCGGAGACAATAATAGCAATCAGCCCCAGCATTTT. It encodes CATSDTGDNNSNQPQHF.

The chain is built from TRBV11-2 and TRBJ2-3, with 13 nucleotides matching TRBD2. V lost 4 bases and J lost 7; bases outside the gene matches: 11. CDR1 and CDR2 (germline): SGHAT, FQNNGV. The CDR3 consists of 17 residues. CDR3 sequence: CASSSPRTSGSAHTQYF. In nucleotides, the CDR3 is TGTGCCAGCAGCTCTCCCCGGACTAGCGGGAGTGCACATACGCAGTATTTT.

The J gene is TRBJ2-2, the V gene TRBV12-3 or TRBV12-4; D remains ambiguous. This CDR3 spans 13 amino acids. V was trimmed by 6 bases and J by 7 bases, leaving 12 bases between them. This chain's CDR3 is CASRERVDGELFF. The CDR3 coding sequence is TGTGCCAGCAGGGAAAGGGTGGACGGGGAGCTGTTTTTT.

V gene TRBV11-2 combines with J gene TRBJ2-1; D remains unclear. The CDR3 totals 13 residues. V was shortened by 7 bases and J by 16 bases, with 23 bases between the two germline ends. CDR1 is SGHAT, CDR2 FQNNGV, per germline. The CDR3: CASTSAFYNEYFF. The CDR3 nucleotides read TGTGCCAGCACCTCTGCATTTTACAATGAGTACTTCTTC.